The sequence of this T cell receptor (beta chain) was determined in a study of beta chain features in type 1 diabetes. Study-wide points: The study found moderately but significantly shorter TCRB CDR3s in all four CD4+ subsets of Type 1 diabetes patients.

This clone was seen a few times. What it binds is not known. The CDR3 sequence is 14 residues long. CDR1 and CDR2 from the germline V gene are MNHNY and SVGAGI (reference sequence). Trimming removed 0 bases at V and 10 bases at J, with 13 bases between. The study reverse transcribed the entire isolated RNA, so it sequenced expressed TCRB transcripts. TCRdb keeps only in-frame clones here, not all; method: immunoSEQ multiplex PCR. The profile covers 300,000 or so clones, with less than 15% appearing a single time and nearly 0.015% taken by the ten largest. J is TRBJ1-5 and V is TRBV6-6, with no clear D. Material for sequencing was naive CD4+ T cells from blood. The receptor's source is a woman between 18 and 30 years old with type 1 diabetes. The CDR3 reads CASSYSWREIPQHF. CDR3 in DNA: TGTGCCAGCAGTTACTCATGGCGGGAGATCCCCCAGCATTTT.